This T cell receptor beta chain was captured in a study of T cell changes during pregnancy in multiple sclerosis. TCRdb's table, derived via immunoSEQ multiplex PCR, lists solely in-frame clones and lacks some. The sample consists of about 47,000 clones, 75% to 90% of them appearing once. Trimming at V came to 1 base and at J to 4 bases, leaving 0 bases not matched to a gene. Looked up from germline, CDR1 is SGHAT and CDR2 is FQNNGV. The CDR3 is 13 amino acids. This clonotype was obtained from a female donor with multiple sclerosis, enrolled in a pregnancy study. The rearrangement links TRBV11-2 to TRBJ1-1; 7 bases line up with TRBD1. The sample consisted of CD8+ T cells from peripheral blood mononuclear cells, taken in the second trimester of pregnancy. This CDR3 reads CASSLGQGTEAFF. CDR3 nucleotide sequence: TGTGCCAGCAGCTTAGGACAGGGCACTGAAGCTTTCTTT.